This T cell receptor beta chain derives from a study of cytotoxic CD8 clonotypes in ibrutinib-treated CLL. As for the study in general: A mean of approximately 260,000 productive templates and tens of thousands of productive rearrangements was obtained per sample. Study-wide points: Shared public clonotypes were rare, and on treatment they either got smaller or stayed the same. Relative to age-matched healthy donors, clonality at baseline was higher, and it tracked circulating CD8+ T-cell counts.

Concerning this clone itself: Its antigen is not identified.

The CDR3 totals 12 residues. The germline V gene encodes CDR1 SEHNR and CDR2 FQNEAQ (reference sequence). V was clipped by 2 bases and J by 14 bases, with 13 bases between them. TCR beta library input comprised around 1.9 micrograms of genomic DNA from cryopreserved PBMCs. The protocol was immunoSEQ multiplex PCR, while the TCRdb copy is restricted to in-frame clones and leaves out a portion. The sample gives about 140,000 clones, around 93% of which show up once; approximately 11% is in the top ten. Sequenced material: PBMCs, taken after 12 months of ibrutinib treatment. The TCR was taken from a human donor with chronic lymphocytic leukemia. The chain recombines TRBV7-9 with TRBJ2-1; weak D call: TRBD1 (6 bases). The CDR3 is CASSLPNRDKFF. The CDR3 DNA sequence: TGTGCCAGCAGCTTACCAAACCGGGACAAGTTCTTC.